Below, 27 T cell receptor beta chains from the same sample are listed, as sequenced in a study of blood T cell repertoires in COVID-19 (dated by TCRdb to about 2020). The library was built by means of the immunoSEQ multiplex PCR assay. As stored in TCRdb, this immuneACCESS dataset retains in-frame rearrangements with V and J assigned. A fraction of the clones does not appear; measured against another copy, unresolved V genes explain less than half of the discrepancy, and the remainder lacks a known reason. The sample has some 330,000 clones on record, 85% to 90% of them singletons. The ten largest clones represent 1.5% to 2% of the sample. Specimen: peripheral blood. The source of these receptors is a woman aged 30 to 39 with COVID-19, enrolled during active disease.

The rearrangement joins TRBV19 to TRBJ1-5; unclear D gene. The CDR3 totals 15 residues. Germline assignment: CDR1 LNHDA and CDR2 SQIVND (reference sequence). V lost 7 bases to trimming and J lost 6 bases, with 19 bases between them. In nucleotides, the CDR3 is TGTGCCAGTACCTATTCCGCGGGATTCCGTCAGCCCCAGCATTTT. Translation gives CASTYSAGFRQPQHF.

V is TRBV11-1 and J is TRBJ1-2; 7 bases agree with TRBD1. The CDR3 is made up of 13 amino acids. Losses at the gene ends were 5 bases for V and 4 bases for J; bases not matched to a gene: 4. Germline V gene sequence: CDR1 SGHAT, CDR2 FQDESV (reference sequence). The CDR3: CASSQQGIYGYTF. CDR3 sequence (DNA): TGTGCCAGCAGCCAACAGGGGATCTATGGCTACACCTTC.

This chain joins TRBV6-1 and TRBJ2-7; 8 nucleotides match TRBD2. The CDR3 has 13 amino acids. The V segment lost 3 bases and the J segment 2 bases; nucleotides outside the gene matches: 0. Germline CDR1 and CDR2: MNHNS and SASEGT. CDR3 loop: CASSETSAYEQYF. In DNA form, the CDR3 reads TGTGCCAGCAGTGAGACTAGCGCCTACGAGCAGTACTTC.

This chain joins TRBV2 and TRBJ1-4; D is perhaps TRBD1 (6 bases). This CDR3 is 14 amino acids long. In germline, CDR1 is SNHLY, CDR2 FYNNEI. Trimming took off 6 bases at V and 6 bases at J, with 14 bases between the two ends. CDR3 in amino acids: CASSRTEVDEKLFF. The DNA for the CDR3 is TGTGCCAGCAGCAGGACAGAGGTAGATGAAAAACTGTTTTTT.

This chain joins TRBV2 and TRBJ1-4; weak D call: TRBD1 (6 bases). CDR3 length: 16 amino acids. The germline V and J ends were trimmed by 6 bases and 4 bases, with 18 bases remaining between them. Germline assignment: CDR1 SNHLY and CDR2 FYNNEI. The DNA for the CDR3 is TGTGCCAGCAGCGGGAAGGACAGAAGCAATAATGAAAAACTGTTTTTT. Its protein product is CASSGKDRSNNEKLFF. Filled out from reference TRBV2 and TRBJ1-4, the complete variable domain reads EPEVTQTPSHQVTQMGQEVILRCVPISNHLYFYWYRQILGQKVEFLVSFYNNEISEKSEIFDDQFSVERPDGSNFTLKIRSTKLEDSAMYFCASSGKDRSNNEKLFFGSGTQLSVL.

Remarks on this clone: One end of the junction does not line up with germline, which may come from a read error. The chain joins TRBV18 to TRBJ1-1; 8 bases map to TRBD1. Germline values: CDR1 KGHSH, CDR2 LQKENI. The CDR3 runs to 14 residues. The CDR3 here is CASSPQGVGTEAFF. The CDR3 DNA is TGTGCCAGCTCCCCACAGGGGGTGGGCACTGAAGCTTTCTTT. Full variable domain (remainder filled in from reference TRBV18 and TRBJ1-1): NAGVMQNPRHLVRRRGQEARLRCSPMKGHSHVYWYRQLPEEGLKFMVYLQKENIIDESGMPKERFSAEFPKEGPSILRIQQVVRGDSAAYFCASSPQGVGTEAFFGQGTRLTVV.

The chain combines TRBV13 with TRBJ1-1; no clear D. V lost 5 bases, J lost 8 bases, and 12 bases lay in between. CDR1 and CDR2 from the germline V gene are PRHDT and FYEKMQ (reference sequence). This CDR3 spans 12 amino acids. Written as DNA, the CDR3 is TGTGCCAGCAGCCTAACCACCAAAGAAGCTTTCTTT. Translating gives CASSLTTKEAFF.

Only a few counts were recorded for this clone. DNA for the CDR3: TGTGCCAGCAGTTACTCATACAGGGTCACAGATACGCAGTATTTT. As protein: CASSYSYRVTDTQYF. The chain couples TRBV6-5 to TRBJ2-3, with a possible D match to TRBD1 (6 bases). CDR1 MNHEY and CDR2 SVGAGI come from the germline V gene. V gave up 0 bases and J gave up 2 bases, with 9 bases separating them. CDR3 size: 15 residues.

This clone was found once. V and J are TRBV5-6 and TRBJ1-1; D remains unclear. The CDR3 is 13 residues long. The germline V gene encodes CDR1 SGHDT and CDR2 YYEEEE. V was shortened by 4 bases and J by 5 bases, with 12 bases between the two germline ends. The CDR3 DNA follows: TGTGCCAGCAGCGCGATTCCGGGGACTGAAGCTTTCTTT. Translation: CASSAIPGTEAFF.

The V gene is TRBV9, the J gene TRBJ2-2; TRBD1 matches 9 bases. This CDR3 contains 16 residues. With 2 bases clipped from V and 6 bases from J, the junction kept 8 bases outside the gene matches. The germline gives CDR1 SGDLS, CDR2 YYNGEE. For the CDR3, the DNA is TGTGCCAGCAGCGTTGGACAGGGGTCTAGCTCCGGGGAGCTGTTTTTT. It encodes CASSVGQGSSSGELFF. Full variable domain (rest looked up from reference TRBV9 and TRBJ2-2): DSGVTQTPKHLITATGQRVTLRCSPRSGDLSVYWYQQSLDQGLQFLIQYYNGEERAKGNILERFSAQQFPDLHSELNLSSLELGDSALYFCASSVGQGSSSGELFFGEGSRLTVL.

The chain couples TRBV2 to TRBJ2-1; 7 bases map to TRBD1. Germline V CDR1 and CDR2: SNHLY, FYNNEI. The V and J ends lost 6 bases and 3 bases, in that order; junction bases with no gene match: 2. The CDR3 covers 13 residues. The CDR3 region is CASRRDSYNEQFF. The CDR3 DNA reads as TGTGCCAGCAGACGGGACAGCTACAATGAGCAGTTCTTC.

In this sample, this clone turned up a few times. This chain joins TRBV7-2 and TRBJ2-7, with TRBD1 as a possible D gene (5 bases). CDR3 length: 13 residues. Trimming removed 2 bases at V and 3 bases at J, with 8 bases between. CDR1 and CDR2 from the germline V gene are SGHTA and FQGNSA. This chain's CDR3 is CASSLSDSYEQYF. The CDR3, as DNA: TGTGCCAGCAGCTTATCAGACAGCTACGAGCAGTACTTC.

This clone has a handful of counts. The chain employs TRBV11-2 and TRBJ1-2; D gene uncertain. Trimming removed 0 bases from V and 2 bases from J, with 4 bases in between. The CDR3 is made up of 13 amino acids. The germline CDR1 and CDR2 sequences are SGHAT and FQNNGV. The CDR3: CASSLDRNYGYTF. For the CDR3, the DNA is TGTGCCAGCAGCTTAGACAGGAACTATGGCTACACCTTC.

The genes are TRBV6-5 and TRBJ2-3; D is perhaps TRBD1 (6 bases). Per the germline V gene, CDR1 is MNHEY and CDR2 is SVGAGI. The CDR3 runs 16 residues. V was trimmed by 0 bases and J by 0 bases, leaving 10 bases between them. The CDR3 sequence: CASSYSGAPSTDTQYF. CDR3 sequence (DNA): TGTGCCAGCAGTTACTCGGGGGCTCCTAGCACAGATACGCAGTATTTT.

This chain uses TRBV19 with TRBJ2-2; 7 bases fit TRBD1. Germline assignment: CDR1 LNHDA and CDR2 SQIVND (reference sequence). Trimming at V came to 6 bases and at J to 6 bases, leaving 10 bases not matched to a gene. The CDR3 loop spans 15 amino acids. CDR3 sequence: CASSPIGTVAGELFF. The DNA for the CDR3 is TGTGCCAGTAGCCCTATCGGGACAGTAGCCGGGGAGCTGTTTTTT.

The chain couples TRBV4-1 to TRBJ2-3; TRBD2 is a possible D gene (5 bases). Germline loops: CDR1 MGHRA, CDR2 YSYEKL. V gave up 1 base and J gave up 6 bases, with 8 bases separating them. CDR3 length equals 13 residues. The CDR3 bases are TGCGCCAGCAGCCAAGGCGGGTATGATACGCAGTATTTT. This gives the protein CASSQGGYDTQYF.

The V gene is TRBV9, the J gene TRBJ1-2; a weak D match, TRBD1 (5 bases). CDR3 length: 15 amino acids. Trimming left V 6 bases short and J 7 bases short, with 22 bases between. Germline CDR1 SGDLS, CDR2 YYNGEE. Here the CDR3 reads CASTPGDRGVGGYTF. The CDR3 DNA sequence: TGTGCCAGCACTCCCGGGGACCGGGGGGTAGGTGGCTACACCTTC.

V and J are TRBV7-9 and TRBJ1-1, with D unclear. With 3 bases removed from V and 4 bases from J, the gap between germline ends came to 12 bases. Germline V gene lookup returns CDR1 SEHNR and CDR2 FQNEAQ (reference sequence). The CDR3 sequence is 14 residues long. In nucleotides, the CDR3 is TGTGCCAGCAGCTTTGAGGTGACGGGCACTGAAGCTTTCTTT. Its protein is CASSFEVTGTEAFF.

V and J are TRBV18 and TRBJ1-1; 9 bases are a match to TRBD1. CDR1 is KGHSH and CDR2 is LQKENI in the germline V gene. The CDR3 covers 14 residues. V shed 1 base, J shed 5 bases, and the junction held 2 bases outside the gene matches. The CDR3 coding sequence is TGTGCCAGCTCACCACGACAGGGGGAAACTGAAGCTTTCTTT. This sequence encodes CASSPRQGETEAFF.

The CDR3 reads CASSEATGDSNQPQHF. In DNA form, the CDR3 reads TGTGCCAGCAGCGAAGCGACAGGAGATAGCAATCAGCCCCAGCATTTT. The chain carries TRBV5-6 and TRBJ1-5, with D possibly being TRBD1 (6 bases). Per germline, CDR1 SGHDT and CDR2 YYEEEE. V was shortened by 4 bases and J by 0 bases, with 14 bases between the two germline ends. The CDR3 has 16 amino acids.

V usage is TRBV12-3 or TRBV12-4 and J usage is TRBJ1-5, with 7 bases fitting TRBD1. V lost 6 bases to trimming and J lost 6 bases; unmatched junction nucleotides: 5. The CDR3 is 13 residues long. CDR3 region: CASRGTVSQPQHF. CDR3 DNA: TGTGCCAGCAGAGGGACAGTTTCTCAGCCCCAGCATTTT.

The chain joins TRBV2 to TRBJ1-1; the D gene is possibly TRBD1 (6 bases). With 7 bases removed from V and 2 bases from J, the gap between germline ends came to 14 bases. The CDR3 is 14 amino acids. CDR1 and CDR2 from the germline V gene are SNHLY and FYNNEI. CDR3 coding DNA: TGTGCCAGCATTAGGGGGACCCTCAACACTGAAGCTTTCTTT. It is translated as CASIRGTLNTEAFF.

The rearrangement joins TRBV27 to TRBJ1-5; D is unclear. The CDR3 sequence is 14 residues long. V was cut by 3 bases and J by 2 bases, with 8 bases left in between. Germline V gives CDR1 MNHEY, CDR2 SMNVEV (reference sequence). The CDR3 here is CASSFTPGNQPQHF. Here the CDR3 DNA reads TGTGCCAGCAGTTTTACCCCGGGCAATCAGCCCCAGCATTTT.

V gene TRBV28 combines with J gene TRBJ2-4, with D possibly being TRBD1 (6 bases). The length of the CDR3 is 14 residues. V lost 6 bases and J 6 bases, leaving 15 bases between the germline ends. The germline V gene encodes CDR1 MDHEN and CDR2 SYDVKM. DNA of the CDR3: TGTGCCAGCAGCCTACAGGGACAAGGAAACATTCAGTACTTC. Residues: CASSLQGQGNIQYF. Variable domain in full (rest from reference TRBV28 and TRBJ2-4): DVKVTQSSRYLVKRTGEKVFLECVQDMDHENMFWYRQDPGLGLRLIYFSYDVKMKEKGDIPEGYSVSREKKERFSLILESASTNQTSMYLCASSLQGQGNIQYFGAGTRLSVL.

The rearrangement uses TRBV7-8 and TRBJ1-4, with D perhaps TRBD1 (6 bases). The germline CDR1 and CDR2 sequences are SGHVS and FQNEAQ. The CDR3 runs 14 residues. Trimming removed 8 bases from V and 3 bases from J, with 13 bases in between. The CDR3 loop reads CASRPQGANEKLFF. As DNA, the CDR3 is TGTGCCAGCCGCCCACAGGGTGCTAATGAAAAACTGTTTTTT.

This rearrangement joins TRBV7-9 to TRBJ1-1; D unresolved. CDR3 length: 15 residues. Germline assignment: CDR1 SEHNR and CDR2 FQNEAQ (reference sequence). The ends were cut back, 1 base at V and 3 bases at J, with 12 bases in the middle. The DNA for the CDR3 is TGTGCCAGCAGCTTAGAAGGTTGGAGCTACACTGAAGCTTTCTTT. It specifies CASSLEGWSYTEAFF.

This chain connects TRBV4-3 to TRBJ2-5, with 8 bases identical to TRBD1. The V and J ends lost 1 base and 5 bases, in that order; junction bases with no gene match: 9. This CDR3 has 16 residues. Germline CDR1 is LGHNA and CDR2 is YSLEER. The CDR3 here is CASSQGPDRAFETQYF. In DNA, the CDR3 is TGCGCCAGCAGCCAAGGTCCGGACAGGGCTTTCGAGACCCAGTACTTC.